This TCR beta chain was captured by sequencing in a study of blood T cell repertoires in COVID-19. Method: immunoSEQ multiplex PCR; TCRdb's copy keeps in-frame clones and lacks some. Of about 200,000 clones listed, roughly 92% are singletons. Germline CDR1 and CDR2: MDHEN and SYDVKM. With 8 bases removed from V and 0 bases from J, the gap between germline ends came to 7 bases. The CDR3 sequence is 12 residues long. The sequence was obtained from a man in his fifties or sixties with COVID-19, enrolled during active disease. Sequencing was done on a sample of peripheral blood. V usage is TRBV28 and J usage is TRBJ1-1; D is ambiguous. In DNA form, the CDR3 reads TGTGCCAGCCAGATTTTGAACACTGAAGCTTTCTTT. Amino acids: CASQILNTEAFF.